This record concerns one TCR beta chain sequence. Sample time point: healthy volunteer bleed at 2 weeks. The study extracted total RNA from unfractionated whole blood. During construction of the library, unique molecular identifiers were attached to individual cDNA molecules for quantitative, reproducible TCR counting. TCRdb called the RACE reads again in MiXCR, with one record for every CDR3 protein. The data show roughly 48,000 distinct CDR3 sequences, 4.4% seen once. The CDR3 covers 15 residues. The germline V gene encodes CDR1 MDHEN and CDR2 SYDVKM. Losses at the gene ends were 4 bases for V and 6 bases for J; bases not matched to a gene: 5. These data originate in a study of human T cells and chemical hapten exposure.

The chain carries TRBV28 and TRBJ2-3, with 12 nucleotides matching TRBD2. The sample was whole blood. The clonotype was recovered from a human donor in good health. Some clones in this sample may be carry-over from other donors' samples. CDR3 amino acids: CASSSLAGGRDTQYF. The CDR3 DNA follows: TGTGCCAGCAGTTCCCTAGCGGGGGGGCGGGATACGCAGTATTTT.